This TCR beta chain emerged from a study of T cell responses to AZD1222 COVID-19 vaccine. Data came from immunoSEQ multiplex PCR; TCRdb stores just in-frame clones and leaves some out. This sample has more than 110,000 clones; about nine tenths occur once, and the top ten carry more than 5%. Findings and caveats of the study: Among spike-specific TCRs, nearly half reportedly target unmutated variant regions.

Comment on this clone: Its antigen is unidentified.

The CDR3 contains 15 residues. Germline V lookup: CDR1 SGHRS, CDR2 YFSETQ. Trimming removed 3 bases from V and 6 bases from J; junction bases left unmatched: 11. The chain has TRBV5-1 and TRBJ2-7; 8 nucleotides line up with TRBD1. Sequenced material: peripheral blood, taken on day 0 of AZD1222 vaccination. The clonotype comes from an adult in good health. CDR3 coding DNA: TGCGCCAGCAGCTACCGACAGGGGAAAGAGGGCGAGCAGTACTTC. Translation: CASSYRQGKEGEQYF.